The 31 T cell receptor beta chains below all came from one sample that was sequenced in a study of blood T cell repertoires in COVID-19 (dated by TCRdb to the early 2020s). Receptor amplification or capture employed the immunoSEQ multiplex PCR assay. TCRdb holds this immuneACCESS table with in-frame rearrangements only. Some clones are missing; in checked studies, unresolved V genes explain under half, and the rest has no known cause. The sample table holds about 400,000 clones, of which roughly 86% were seen once. The ten most abundant clones make up around 2.9% of the sample. Sequencing was done on a sample of peripheral blood. These receptors were taken from a human donor in a cohort sampled during active COVID-19.

The V gene is TRBV18, the J gene TRBJ2-2, with 8 bases aligning to TRBD2. V gave up 2 bases and J gave up 3 bases; unmatched junction bases: 2. The CDR3 consists of 15 residues. Germline-derived CDR1 and CDR2 are KGHSH and LQKENI. The CDR3 reads CASSPGTRDTGELFF. CDR3 DNA: TGTGCCAGCTCACCAGGGACTAGGGACACCGGGGAGCTGTTTTTT.

V and J are TRBV3-1 (or the pseudogene TRBV3-2) and TRBJ2-7, with TRBD1 identical over 9 bases. The CDR3 sequence is 14 residues long. Per germline, CDR1 LGHDT and CDR2 YNNKEL (reference sequence). With 4 bases clipped from V and 4 bases from J, the junction kept 5 bases outside the gene matches. For the CDR3, the DNA is TGTGCCAGCAGCCTAGGACAGGGGCAATACGAGCAGTACTTC. It is translated as CASSLGQGQYEQYF.

This clone was observed a handful of times. The V gene is TRBV5-6, the J gene TRBJ1-6, with D unclear. CDR1 and CDR2 from the germline V gene are SGHDT and YYEEEE. The ends were cut back, 5 bases at V and 6 bases at J, with 15 bases in the middle. CDR3 size: 15 residues. As DNA, the CDR3 is TGTGCCAGCAGTCGCGCGGGAGGCCTTAATTCACCCCTCCACTTT. Its translation is CASSRAGGLNSPLHF.

The chain links TRBV11-3 to TRBJ1-1, with D possibly TRBD1 on 5 matching bases. The germline CDR1 and CDR2 sequences are SGHNT and YENEEA. The CDR3 is 14 residues long. V was clipped by 1 base and J by 6 bases, with 12 bases between them. Written as DNA, the CDR3 is TGTGCCAGCAGCTTAGGGGACGGGGGAGCTGAAGCTTTCTTT. As protein: CASSLGDGGAEAFF.

V is TRBV18 and J is TRBJ1-5, with a weak D call TRBD1 (5 bases). Germline lookup yields CDR1 KGHSH and CDR2 LQKENI. V dropped 3 bases and J dropped 9 bases, with 12 bases sitting between them. This CDR3 spans 13 amino acids. The CDR3 nucleotides are TGTGCCAGCTCACCGGGGGGGGGACGGCCCCAGCATTTT. This codes for CASSPGGGRPQHF.

This chain connects TRBV30 to TRBJ2-5; perhaps TRBD2 as D (6 bases). Trimming stripped 2 bases from V and 4 bases from J, with 11 bases between. CDR3 size: 13 residues. The germline V gene encodes CDR1 GTSNPN and CDR2 SVGIG (reference sequence). The CDR3 region is CAWSFGGSETQYF. The CDR3 DNA is TGTGCCTGGAGTTTCGGAGGGTCAGAGACCCAGTACTTC.

The rearrangement links TRBV2 to TRBJ1-4; no clear D. Trimming removed 4 bases from V and 7 bases from J, with 13 bases in between. The CDR3 runs 14 residues. The germline gives CDR1 SNHLY, CDR2 FYNNEI. CDR3 nucleotide sequence: TGTGCCAGCAGTGTTCGTCAGACACGTGAAAAACTGTTTTTT. Its translation is CASSVRQTREKLFF. Drawing the rest from reference TRBV2 and TRBJ1-4, the complete variable domain is EPEVTQTPSHQVTQMGQEVILRCVPISNHLYFYWYRQILGQKVEFLVSFYNNEISEKSEIFDDQFSVERPDGSNFTLKIRSTKLEDSAMYFCASSVRQTREKLFFGSGTQLSVL.

The J gene is TRBJ2-7, the V gene TRBV27; possibly TRBD2 for D (6 bases). The CDR3 covers 15 residues. The V and J ends lost 5 bases and 7 bases respectively, with 21 bases between them. Germline lookup yields CDR1 MNHEY and CDR2 SMNVEV (reference sequence). For the CDR3, the DNA is TGTGCCAGCAGTGGGCGGACTACACCCTCGGGGGAGCAGTACTTC. It specifies CASSGRTTPSGEQYF.

The CDR3 here is CAWSWGRLTEAFF. The CDR3 coding sequence is TGTGCCTGGAGTTGGGGGAGGCTCACTGAAGCTTTCTTT. The rearrangement joins TRBV30 to TRBJ1-1; the D gene is possibly TRBD1 (5 bases). The length of the CDR3 is 13 residues. Germline CDR1 is GTSNPN and CDR2 is SVGIG (reference sequence). The V end was cut by 2 bases, the J end by 4 bases, with 11 bases between.

This chain connects TRBV10-3 to TRBJ1-4; D possibly corresponds to TRBD1 (5 bases). V shed 3 bases and J shed 4 bases, with 9 bases lying between them. This CDR3 is built from 14 residues. In germline, CDR1 is ENHRY, CDR2 SYGVKD. In nucleotides, the CDR3 is TGTGCCATCAGTGATGGACAAGATAATGAAAAACTGTTTTTT. It yields the protein CAISDGQDNEKLFF.

The table lists this clone with a count of one. The CDR3: CASSSGTGVYNEQFF. Here the CDR3 DNA reads TGTGCCAGCAGCTCGGGGACAGGGGTCTACAATGAGCAGTTCTTC. The chain carries TRBV11-3 and TRBJ2-1; 10 bases map to TRBD1. V lost 4 bases, J lost 3 bases, and 3 bases stayed unmatched. The CDR3 has 15 amino acids. Germline V gene sequence: CDR1 SGHNT, CDR2 YENEEA.

This sequence joins TRBV7-2 and TRBJ1-4; D gene ambiguous. Germline CDR1 is SGHTA and CDR2 is FQGNSA. This CDR3 contains 14 residues. With 4 bases removed from V and 0 bases from J, the gap between germline ends came to 6 bases. CDR3: CASSSMATNEKLFF. The CDR3 bases are TGTGCCAGCAGCTCTATGGCAACTAATGAAAAACTGTTTTTT.

The table lists this clone with a count of one. The J gene is TRBJ2-7, the V gene TRBV30; weak D call: TRBD2 (5 bases). CDR3 length: 13 residues. The V end lost 1 base, the J end lost 4 bases, and 11 bases lay between the germline ends. The germline V gene encodes CDR1 GTSNPN and CDR2 SVGIG (reference sequence). The CDR3 protein is CAWSAARGYEQYF. The CDR3 coding sequence is TGTGCCTGGAGTGCCGCCCGGGGTTACGAGCAGTACTTC.

This sequence joins TRBV6-5 and TRBJ1-5; a possible D gene is TRBD1 (6 bases). This CDR3 comprises 15 residues. V dropped 6 bases and J dropped 1 base, with 13 bases sitting between them. Per germline, CDR1 MNHEY and CDR2 SVGAGI. CDR3 DNA sequence: TGTGCCAGCAGCTCACAGGGTCTGAGCAATCAGCCCCAGCATTTT. Amino acid sequence: CASSSQGLSNQPQHF.

This clone was counted a single time. The V gene is TRBV5-1, the J gene TRBJ2-5; weak D call: TRBD2 (5 bases). Germline loops: CDR1 SGHRS, CDR2 YFSETQ. The CDR3 sequence is 15 residues long. Trimming removed 0 bases at V and 2 bases at J, with 11 bases between. The CDR3 sequence is CASSLAGEGQETQYF. In DNA form, the CDR3 reads TGCGCCAGCAGCTTGGCCGGAGAGGGACAAGAGACCCAGTACTTC.

The chain employs TRBV27 and TRBJ2-7; 9 positions agree with TRBD1. Germline assignment: CDR1 MNHEY and CDR2 SMNVEV (reference sequence). The CDR3 has 14 amino acids. J gave up 5 bases and V 3 bases, and 5 bases lay outside the gene matches. CDR3 protein: CASSFPGQGHEQYF. The CDR3 nucleotides are TGTGCCAGCAGTTTCCCGGGACAGGGACACGAGCAGTACTTC.

This clone was seen a single time. J is TRBJ1-6 and V is TRBV6-5, with 8 bases lining up with TRBD1. CDR3 length: 14 residues. V dropped 5 bases and J dropped 9; count of bases not matched to a gene: 6. Germline lookup yields CDR1 MNHEY and CDR2 SVGAGI. The CDR3 here is CASSTSRGPSPLHF. Written as DNA, the CDR3 is TGTGCCAGCAGTACCTCCAGGGGGCCTTCACCCCTCCACTTT.

The chain is built from TRBV28 and TRBJ2-7; 11 bases are a match to TRBD1. With 6 bases clipped from V and 6 bases from J, the junction kept 10 bases outside the gene matches. Germline V gene lookup returns CDR1 MDHEN and CDR2 SYDVKM. The CDR3 contains 15 residues. CDR3 sequence (DNA): TGTGCCAGCAGACAATTGGGACAGGGGGACTCCGAGCAGTACTTC. Its protein is CASRQLGQGDSEQYF.

The CDR3 DNA reads TGTGCCAGCAGCTCTAGCGGGAGGCTTACTGGGGCCAACGTCCTGACTTTC. Translation: CASSSSGRLTGANVLTF. This sequence joins TRBV9 and TRBJ2-6; 11 bases align to TRBD2. In germline, CDR1 is SGDLS, CDR2 YYNGEE. The CDR3 has 17 amino acids. V trimming: 4 bases; J trimming: 2 bases; junction bases outside the gene matches: 5.

The chain employs TRBV6-1 and TRBJ1-1; a possible D gene is TRBD1 (5 bases). The CDR3 extends over 13 amino acids. Trimming shortened V by 3 bases and J by 11 bases, and 16 bases separated the two germline ends. The germline V gene encodes CDR1 MNHNS and CDR2 SASEGT. CDR3 sequence: CASSEQGLKGAFF. The CDR3 DNA is TGTGCCAGCAGTGAGCAGGGCTTAAAAGGGGCTTTCTTT.

The V call is TRBV9, the J call TRBJ2-1, with 9 positions matching TRBD2. Germline CDR1 is SGDLS and CDR2 is YYNGEE. J gave up 6 bases and V 0 bases, and 10 bases lay outside the gene matches. The CDR3 is 17 amino acids. The CDR3 sequence is CASSVEEGLARFNEQFF. The CDR3 bases are TGTGCCAGCAGCGTAGAGGAGGGACTAGCACGGTTCAATGAGCAGTTCTTC.

This chain uses TRBV7-9 with TRBJ2-5; tentatively, D is TRBD1 (6 bases). The CDR3 is 16 amino acids. The V end lost 1 base, the J end lost 4 bases, and 16 bases lay between the germline ends. Germline V CDR1 and CDR2: SEHNR, FQNEAQ (reference sequence). CDR3 region: CASSLGGGVAGETQYF. The CDR3 DNA is TGTGCCAGCAGCTTAGGAGGGGGAGTGGCGGGAGAGACCCAGTACTTC.

The chain employs TRBV15 and TRBJ1-6; 7 nucleotides agree with TRBD1. The J segment lost 5 bases and the V segment lost 0 bases, leaving 7 bases of the junction unmatched. The germline CDR1 and CDR2 sequences are LNHNV and YYDKDF (reference sequence). The CDR3 consists of 17 residues. The CDR3 region has the DNA TGTGCCACCAGCAGAGATCTAGGGGGCGACAATAATTCACCCCTCCACTTT. This gives the protein CATSRDLGGDNNSPLHF.

V and J are TRBV6-5 and TRBJ1-1; D unresolved. V gave up 2 bases and J gave up 1 base, with 8 bases separating them. There are 14 residues in the CDR3. Germline CDR1 MNHEY, CDR2 SVGAGI. CDR3: CASSYVPGNTEAFF. In nucleotides, the CDR3 is TGTGCCAGCAGTTACGTTCCGGGGAACACTGAAGCTTTCTTT.

This clone showed up just a few times. The chain has TRBV10-2 and TRBJ2-7, with TRBD1 as a possible D gene (6 bases). Trimming shortened V by 5 bases and J by 3 bases, and 17 bases separated the two germline ends. Germline V gene sequence: CDR1 WSHSY, CDR2 SAAADI. This CDR3 comprises 15 residues. The CDR3 is CASSSRGHSNYEQYF. The CDR3 region has the DNA TGCGCCAGCAGTTCCAGGGGACACTCCAACTACGAGCAGTACTTC.

The rearrangement links TRBV5-1 to TRBJ1-2; tentative D call: TRBD1 (6 bases). The V end lost 4 bases, the J end lost 7 bases, and 17 bases lay between the germline ends. Germline V gene lookup returns CDR1 SGHRS and CDR2 YFSETQ. The CDR3 runs to 14 residues. CDR3 sequence (DNA): TGCGCCAGCAGCCCGGAGGGGGGGGCGTCTGGCTACACCTTC. Amino acid sequence: CASSPEGGASGYTF.

The chain carries TRBV4-2 and TRBJ2-1; 10 bases line up with TRBD2. The germline CDR1 and CDR2 sequences are LGHNA and YNFKEQ. The CDR3 consists of 15 residues. V lost 1 base to trimming and J lost 7 bases; unmatched junction nucleotides: 4. The CDR3 spells CASSQGTSGYNEQFF. Written as DNA, the CDR3 is TGTGCCAGCAGCCAAGGGACTAGCGGCTATAATGAGCAGTTCTTC.

This clone was picked up one time. The V call is TRBV6-5, the J call TRBJ1-1, with D perhaps matching TRBD1 (6 bases). CDR1 is MNHEY, CDR2 SVGAGI, per germline. This CDR3 spans 13 amino acids. V shed 6 bases and J shed 4 bases, with 12 bases lying between them. CDR3 region: CASSRGRGTEAFF. The CDR3 region has the DNA TGTGCCAGCAGCAGGGGAAGGGGCACTGAAGCTTTCTTT.

The rearrangement joins TRBV4-1 to TRBJ2-2, with TRBD2 matching over 14 bases. The V gene end was trimmed by 0 bases and the J gene end by 3 bases; junction bases not matched to a gene: 6. Germline V gene sequence: CDR1 MGHRA, CDR2 YSYEKL. The CDR3 has 19 amino acids. CDR3 nucleotide sequence: TGCGCCAGCAGCCAAGAGCCGGGACTAGCGGGAGAGGACACCGGGGAGCTGTTTTTT. Amino acids: CASSQEPGLAGEDTGELFF.

This clone was detected only once. As DNA, the CDR3 is TGTGCCAGTAGTATAAGTGCGGGTTCAAGCACTGAAGCTTTCTTT. Its protein is CASSISAGSSTEAFF. The V and J genes are TRBV19 and TRBJ1-1; D not resolved. Germline CDR1 LNHDA, CDR2 SQIVND (reference sequence). Deletions cut 2 bases from V and 4 bases from J, with 14 bases between. This CDR3 is built from 15 residues.

The rearrangement joins TRBV11-2 to TRBJ1-4; 7 bases are a match to TRBD1. The V gene end was trimmed by 0 bases and the J gene end by 5 bases; junction bases not matched to a gene: 3. Germline CDR1 is SGHAT and CDR2 is FQNNGV. This CDR3 spans 15 amino acids. The DNA for the CDR3 is TGTGCCAGCAGCTTAGAGGGCAGGGGGAATGAAAAACTGTTTTTT. It translates to CASSLEGRGNEKLFF. Full variable domain (outside the CDR3, taken from reference TRBV11-2 and TRBJ1-4): EAGVAQSPRYKIIEKRQSVAFWCNPISGHATLYWYQQILGQGPKLLIQFQNNGVVDDSQLPKDRFSAERLKGVDSTLKIQPAKLEDSAVYLCASSLEGRGNEKLFFGSGTQLSVL.